Listed below are T cell receptor beta chains from one sample, sequenced in a study of blood T cell repertoires in COVID-19. The repertoire was sequenced with immunoSEQ multiplex PCR; TCRdb's copy has only in-frame clones and lacks some. The sample lists 430,000 or so clones; more than 70% were seen once. The specimen was PBMCs or T cells enriched from blood (not recorded which). The receptors come from a woman in her late teens or twenties who had been exposed to COVID-19. Each CDR3 is given with its conserved first and last residue. The D gene is left open where the match is weak. Rows may omit the clone size; those that give it use once, few, many or a size class.

abundance	len	j_gene	d_gene	v_gene	CDR3aa	CDR3nt
.	16	TRBJ2-1	TRBD2	TRBV28	CASSPKRGGTWNEQFF	TGTGCCAGCAGCCCAAAACGCGGGGGGACTTGGAATGAGCAGTTCTTC
.	14	TRBJ2-7	TRBD2	TRBV10-3	CAIGGEAAGYEQYF	TGTGCCATCGGGGGGGAGGCCGCGGGCTACGAGCAGTACTTC
.	13	TRBJ2-7	TRBD2	TRBV11-2	CASSLSGGYEQYF	TGTGCCAGCAGCTTAAGCGGGGGCTACGAGCAGTACTTC
.	19	TRBJ2-3	TRBD2	TRBV3-1/TRBV3-2	CASTPTTSGVQTSTDTQYF	TGTGCCAGCACCCCCACGACTAGCGGGGTACAAACTAGCACAGATACGCAGTATTTT
.	11	TRBJ2-7	.	TRBV5-1	CASSLAGEQYF	TGCGCCAGCAGCTTGGCCGGCGAGCAGTACTTC
.	17	TRBJ1-5	TRBD1	TRBV2	CASSRGQGRIGNQPQHF	TGTGCCAGCAGCCGTGGACAGGGTAGAATAGGCAATCAGCCCCAGCATTTT
.	14	TRBJ2-1	TRBD1	TRBV27	CASLPGQGFDEQFF	TGTGCCAGCCTCCCGGGACAGGGGTTCGATGAGCAGTTCTTC
.	15	TRBJ1-6	.	TRBV5-6	CASSLVRQGSSPLHF	TGTGCCAGCAGCTTGGTTCGTCAGGGCAGTTCACCCCTCCACTTT
.	12	TRBJ2-1	TRBD1	TRBV18	CASSRQGSFLFF	TGTGCCAGCTCTCGACAGGGGTCATTCCTGTTCTTC
.	14	TRBJ1-4	TRBD1	TRBV28	CASSHGQGSEKLFF	TGTGCCAGCAGTCATGGACAGGGATCTGAAAAACTGTTTTTT
.	16	TRBJ1-6	TRBD1	TRBV3-1/TRBV3-2	CASSQAPTGVSSPLHF	TGTGCCAGCAGCCAAGCTCCGACAGGGGTTAGTTCACCCCTCCACTTT
.	13	TRBJ2-2	.	TRBV2	CASRGQNTGELFF	TGTGCCAGCAGGGGACAGAACACCGGGGAGCTGTTTTTT
.	14	TRBJ1-2	TRBD1	TRBV7-2	CASTRGQGSFGYTF	TGTGCCAGCACCCGCGGACAGGGTTCGTTCGGCTACACCTTC
.	16	TRBJ2-7	TRBD2	TRBV6-6	CASSYSKLAEGYEQYF	TGTGCCAGCAGTTACTCGAAGCTAGCGGAAGGATACGAGCAGTACTTC
.	13	TRBJ1-4	.	TRBV7-9	CASSGVGDEKLFF	TGTGCCAGCTCGGGAGTGGGAGACGAAAAACTGTTTTTT
.	15	TRBJ2-5	TRBD2	TRBV2	CASSNLGRGEETQYF	TGTGCCAGCAGTAACCTAGGACGGGGGGAAGAGACCCAGTACTTC
few	14	TRBJ1-5	.	TRBV5-6	CASSSLRGNQPQHF	TGTGCCAGCAGCTCACTTCGGGGGAATCAGCCCCAGCATTTT
.	16	TRBJ2-3	.	TRBV28	CASSLETGSGTDTQYF	TGTGCCAGCAGTTTGGAGACGGGGAGCGGCACAGATACGCAGTATTTT
.	16	TRBJ2-7	TRBD1	TRBV27	CASSSAPGQGKDEQYF	TGTGCCAGCAGTTCCGCCCCGGGACAGGGTAAGGACGAGCAGTACTTC
.	17	TRBJ2-1	TRBD2	TRBV2	CASSDMGGRAPGNEQFF	TGTGCCAGCAGTGACATGGGCGGGAGGGCCCCGGGGAATGAGCAGTTCTTC
.	14	TRBJ2-7	.	TRBV21-1	CASSKGPHRGEQYF	TGTGCCAGCAGCAAAGGTCCCCACCGGGGCGAGCAGTACTTC
.	16	TRBJ2-3	.	TRBV18	CASSQGPGRLADTQYF	TGTGCCAGCTCTCAAGGGCCAGGGCGGTTGGCAGATACGCAGTATTTT
.	14	TRBJ1-2	.	TRBV28	CASSGYTPPGGYTF	TGTGCCAGCTCAGGGTATACCCCCCCGGGCGGCTACACCTTC
.	16	TRBJ1-1	TRBD1	TRBV5-1	CASTGTGSRVNTEAFF	TGCGCCAGCACCGGGACAGGAAGTCGAGTGAACACTGAAGCTTTCTTT